The 25 T cell receptor beta chains given below trace back to one sample, sequenced in a study of Ad26.COV2.S vaccination and SARS-CoV-2 variants. As to treatment: about 20 received Ad26.COV2.S at low or high dose, single or two shots; 5 received placebo; per-sample allocation not given. Samples came from day 63 after the first vaccine or placebo injection. Clones were read by immunoSEQ multiplex PCR, and TCRdb kept only the in-frame ones, dropping some. Of about 400,000 clones in the sample, 75% to 90% were seen once. Sequences were derived from peripheral blood, sampled in a trial of Ad26.COV2.S vaccine versus placebo. These receptors came from a person aged 18 to 65 who received the Ad26.COV2.S COVID-19 vaccine or a placebo.

V gene TRBV11-3 combines with J gene TRBJ2-1; 10 bases map to TRBD2. The J segment lost 8 bases and the V segment lost 7 bases, leaving 5 bases of the junction unmatched. Germline values: CDR1 SGHNT, CDR2 YENEEA. This CDR3 has 13 amino acids. The CDR3 sequence is CASMSGRADEQFF. The DNA of the CDR3 is TGTGCCAGCATGAGCGGGAGGGCCGATGAGCAGTTCTTC.

The CDR3 sequence is CASSYGERAGELFF. DNA of the CDR3: TGTGCCAGCAGTTACGGTGAGCGGGCCGGGGAGCTGTTTTTT. This sequence joins TRBV6-2 or TRBV6-3 and TRBJ2-2; D is possibly TRBD2 (6 bases). The V end lost 2 bases, the J end lost 6 bases, and 10 bases lay between the germline ends. The CDR3 contains 14 residues. Germline lookup yields CDR1 MNHEY and CDR2 SVGEGT.

The rearrangement uses TRBV28 and TRBJ2-5, with D hard to call. Per germline, CDR1 MDHEN and CDR2 SYDVKM. The CDR3 runs 11 residues. V lost 3 bases, J lost 10 bases, and 9 bases lay in between. CDR3 nucleotides: TGTGCCAGCAGTTTCGTGGGGAACCAGTACTTC. This translates into CASSFVGNQYF.

The chain joins TRBV28 to TRBJ2-7; D might be TRBD2 (6 bases). The ends were cut back, 6 bases at V and 1 base at J, with 19 bases in the middle. The CDR3 has 16 amino acids. The V gene's germline CDR1 is MDHEN and CDR2 SYDVKM. Written as DNA, the CDR3 is TGTGCCAGCAGCCCAGGAGGAGGGTCTTGGTCCTACGAGCAGTACTTC. Its translation is CASSPGGGSWSYEQYF.

This clone has a single count. The chain links TRBV29-1 to TRBJ2-7, with D unresolved. Trimming shortened V by 5 bases and J by 5 bases, and 13 bases separated the two germline ends. Germline-derived CDR1 and CDR2 are SQVTM and ANQGSEA. The CDR3 has 12 residues. The chain's CDR3 is CSVPALADEQYF. CDR3 bases: TGCAGCGTTCCCGCCCTCGCTGACGAGCAGTACTTC.

V usage is TRBV28 and J usage is TRBJ2-6, with D hard to call. V dropped 5 bases and J dropped 3 bases, with 14 bases sitting between them. The CDR3 has 16 amino acids. Per germline, CDR1 MDHEN and CDR2 SYDVKM. Here the CDR3 reads CASSAQAAGGANVLTF. The CDR3 nucleotides are TGTGCCAGCAGTGCCCAAGCTGCCGGTGGGGCCAACGTCCTGACTTTC.

This clone has more than one count but fewer than ten. This sequence joins TRBV24-1 and TRBJ1-2, with D tentatively TRBD1 (5 bases). Trimming removed 0 bases at V and 8 bases at J, with 9 bases between. This CDR3 region has 13 residues. Germline assignment: CDR1 KGHDR and CDR2 SFDVKD. CDR3 loop: CATSDLRAGGYTF. DNA of the CDR3: TGTGCCACCAGTGATTTGAGGGCAGGGGGCTACACCTTC.

The chain couples TRBV2 to TRBJ1-1; TRBD1 is a possible D gene (6 bases). Per the germline V gene, CDR1 is SNHLY and CDR2 is FYNNEI. V lost 7 bases, J lost 0 bases, and 18 bases lay in between. The CDR3 totals 16 residues. CDR3 protein: CASTYGQRYLNTEAFF. CDR3 sequence (DNA): TGTGCCAGCACCTACGGACAGCGATATTTGAACACTGAAGCTTTCTTT. The whole variable domain, remainder taken from reference TRBV2 and TRBJ1-1, is EPEVTQTPSHQVTQMGQEVILRCVPISNHLYFYWYRQILGQKVEFLVSFYNNEISEKSEIFDDQFSVERPDGSNFTLKIRSTKLEDSAMYFCASTYGQRYLNTEAFFGQGTRLTVV.

This chain links TRBV7-3 with TRBJ2-1, with TRBD2 as a possible D gene (6 bases). The CDR3 is made up of 15 amino acids. CDR1 and CDR2 (germline): SGHTA, FQGTGA. Trimming removed 0 bases from V and 2 bases from J, with 8 bases in between. CDR3 bases: TGTGCCAGCAGCTTAACTTGGGGGGCCTACAATGAGCAGTTCTTC. It is translated as CASSLTWGAYNEQFF.

This clone turned up a few times. The chain combines TRBV30 with TRBJ1-3; D might be TRBD1 (5 bases). The V end lost 5 bases, the J end lost 0 bases, and 8 bases lay between the germline ends. Germline values: CDR1 GTSNPN, CDR2 SVGIG (reference sequence). The CDR3 loop spans 13 amino acids. The CDR3 nucleotides are TGTGCCTGGGACAGTGCCTCTGGAAACACCATATATTTT. Protein product: CAWDSASGNTIYF.

This chain uses TRBV5-1 with TRBJ2-3; perhaps TRBD2 as D (7 bases). V was trimmed by 4 bases and J by 0 bases, leaving 12 bases between them. This CDR3 contains 15 residues. CDR1 and CDR2 from the germline V gene are SGHRS and YFSETQ. CDR3 DNA sequence: TGCGCCAGCAGCCCCGGGGGGCTTAGCACAGATACGCAGTATTTT. Translated: CASSPGGLSTDTQYF.

The CDR3 loop reads CATRDMNTEAFF. As DNA, the CDR3 is TGTGCCACCCGTGATATGAACACTGAAGCTTTCTTT. V usage is TRBV27 and J usage is TRBJ1-1; unclear D gene. V lost 10 bases and J lost 0, with 9 bases in between. Germline CDR1 and CDR2: MNHEY and SMNVEV (reference sequence). The length of the CDR3 is 12 residues.

The V call is TRBV10-3, the J call TRBJ2-1; weak D call: TRBD2 (6 bases). The CDR3 is made up of 16 amino acids. V dropped 0 bases and J dropped 10 bases, with 19 bases sitting between them. In germline, CDR1 is ENHRY, CDR2 SYGVKD. This CDR3 reads CAISESLGLGAKEQFF. For the CDR3, the DNA is TGTGCCATCAGTGAGTCGTTGGGACTTGGCGCAAAGGAGCAGTTCTTC.

The chain joins TRBV5-3 to TRBJ1-4; 7 positions agree with TRBD1. TRBV5-3 is reported as an ORF; its role is uncertain. The CDR3 is made up of 18 amino acids. V was clipped by 2 bases and J by 4 bases; unmatched bases: 14. The CDR3 is CARSFLSYLQGFNEKLFF. In nucleotides, the CDR3 is TGTGCCAGAAGCTTCCTGTCGTACCTACAGGGGTTTAATGAAAAACTGTTTTTT.

The genes are TRBV29-1 and TRBJ2-5; TRBD2 matches 12 bases. The CDR3 runs 16 residues. Trimming removed 0 bases from V and 5 bases from J; junction bases left unmatched: 7. In germline, CDR1 is SQVTM, CDR2 ANQGSEA. The CDR3 nucleotides read TGCAGCGTTGAAGAGTGGACTAGCGGGATGCGGGAGACCCAGTACTTC. It specifies CSVEEWTSGMRETQYF.

This rearrangement joins TRBV28 to TRBJ1-2; 11 bases are shared with TRBD1. The CDR3 contains 15 residues. Germline assignment: CDR1 MDHEN and CDR2 SYDVKM. V was clipped by 2 bases and J by 3 bases; unmatched bases: 2. As DNA, the CDR3 is TGTGCCAGCAGTTTAGGGGGACAGGGGGACTATGGCTACACCTTC. Translation: CASSLGGQGDYGYTF.

The chain employs TRBV5-1 and TRBJ2-5, with D possibly TRBD2 on 6 matching bases. Germline values: CDR1 SGHRS, CDR2 YFSETQ. The CDR3 has 13 amino acids. The V and J ends lost 5 bases and 5 bases respectively, with 13 bases between them. CDR3 sequence: CASRERVGETQYF. CDR3 bases: TGCGCCAGCAGGGAGCGGGTTGGCGAGACCCAGTACTTC. Full variable domain (outside the CDR3, taken from reference TRBV5-1 and TRBJ2-5): KAGVTQTPRYLIKTRGQQVTLSCSPISGHRSVSWYQQTPGQGLQFLFEYFSETQRNKGNFPGRFSGRQFSNSRSEMNVSTLELGDSALYLCASRERVGETQYFGPGTRLLVL.

The V gene is TRBV30, the J gene TRBJ1-1; D call uncertain. Trimming cost V 0 bases and J 8 bases, with 4 bases left between them. The CDR3 is 10 residues long. Germline V gene lookup returns CDR1 GTSNPN and CDR2 SVGIG (reference sequence). The CDR3 is CAWSVAEAFF. As DNA, the CDR3 is TGTGCCTGGAGTGTGGCGGAAGCTTTCTTT.

The J gene is TRBJ2-1, the V gene TRBV10-3; TRBD2 aligns across 8 bases. The V gene's germline CDR1 is ENHRY and CDR2 SYGVKD. The CDR3 is 16 amino acids. J was trimmed by 5 bases and V by 3 bases; bases with no gene match: 9. The CDR3 protein is CAISDPGRAFDNEQFF. Written as DNA, the CDR3 is TGTGCCATCAGTGACCCCGGGAGGGCCTTTGACAATGAGCAGTTCTTC.

The chain's CDR3 is CASNFLNTGELFF. DNA for the CDR3: TGTGCCAGCAATTTCCTTAACACCGGGGAGCTGTTTTTT. The chain has TRBV28 and TRBJ2-2; D remains ambiguous. CDR1 MDHEN and CDR2 SYDVKM come from the germline V gene. This CDR3 has 13 residues. V lost 7 bases and J 2 bases, leaving 8 bases between the germline ends.

This clone came up once. This chain joins TRBV5-1 and TRBJ1-2; D is unclear. V was cut by 1 base and J by 6 bases, with 13 bases left in between. There are 14 residues in the CDR3. From germline, CDR1 is SGHRS and CDR2 YFSETQ. The CDR3 nucleotides are TGCGCCAGCAGCTTGTTAGTCAGTGGTGATGGCTACACCTTC. It translates to CASSLLVSGDGYTF.

The V call is TRBV5-1, the J call TRBJ1-1; 8 bases are shared with TRBD1. The V gene's germline CDR1 is SGHRS and CDR2 YFSETQ. CDR3 length equals 14 residues. With V trimmed by 4 bases and J by 4 bases, 6 bases remained unmatched. The CDR3 sequence is CASSPTGGITEAFF. CDR3 in DNA: TGCGCCAGCAGCCCAACAGGGGGGATCACTGAAGCTTTCTTT.

This clone was found once. The rearrangement uses TRBV2 and TRBJ1-2; 12 bases align to TRBD1. CDR1 and CDR2 from the germline V gene are SNHLY and FYNNEI. This CDR3 has 19 amino acids. The trim removed 2 bases at V and 5 bases at J, leaving 15 bases unmatched. This CDR3 reads CASSEIGWGQGASWYGYTF. CDR3 DNA: TGTGCCAGCAGTGAAATTGGCTGGGGACAGGGGGCGAGTTGGTATGGCTACACCTTC.

The chain has TRBV5-4 and TRBJ1-2; the match to TRBD1 covers 9 bases. With V trimmed by 3 bases and J by 6 bases, 3 bases remained unmatched. In germline, CDR1 is SGHNT, CDR2 YYREEE (reference sequence). This CDR3 comprises 13 residues. CDR3 nucleotides: TGTGCCAGCAGCTCCGGACAGGGGAATGGCTACACCTTC. This gives the protein CASSSGQGNGYTF.

This chain connects TRBV12-5 to TRBJ2-3, with 7 bases fitting TRBD2. This CDR3 has 15 amino acids. Germline CDR1 is LGHNT and CDR2 is FRNRAP. V lost 8 bases to trimming and J lost 2 bases; unmatched junction nucleotides: 10. The CDR3, as DNA: TGTGCTAGTCTCCTCCCAAGCGGGATCACAGATACGCAGTATTTT. It is translated as CASLLPSGITDTQYF.